Following are 29 T cell receptor beta chains from one sample sequenced in a study of early stage breast cancer tumors. Sequencing was performed with immunoSEQ multiplex PCR; in TCRdb, only in-frame clones are kept and a portion is missing. The repertoire holds roughly 30,000 clones, with around 50% as singletons. The sample taken for sequencing was breast tumor tissue. Receptors were obtained from a person aged 45 to 59 with breast cancer.

J is TRBJ2-1 and V is TRBV9, with TRBD1 matching over 8 bases. This CDR3 has 15 amino acids. The trim removed 3 bases at V and 1 base at J, leaving 3 bases unmatched. CDR1 SGDLS and CDR2 YYNGEE come from the germline V gene. The CDR3 region is CASSGGQGSYNEQFF. The CDR3, as DNA: TGTGCCAGCAGCGGAGGACAGGGTTCCTACAATGAGCAGTTCTTC.

This clone was seen a handful of times. This chain links TRBV7-9 with TRBJ2-5; no firm D call. The germline CDR1 and CDR2 sequences are SEHNR and FQNEAQ (reference sequence). Trimming cost V 5 bases and J 0 bases, with 10 bases left between them. This CDR3 has 14 residues. The CDR3: CASSRDTNQETQYF. DNA for the CDR3: TGTGCCAGCAGCCGTGACACAAACCAAGAGACCCAGTACTTC.

V usage is TRBV7-9 and J usage is TRBJ2-6; D is undetermined. CDR3 length: 16 residues. Trimming took 2 bases from V and 2 from J, leaving 10 bases between them. CDR1 and CDR2 (germline): SEHNR, FQNEAQ (reference sequence). Here the CDR3 reads CASSLFSGPGANVLTF. CDR3 coding DNA: TGTGCCAGCAGCTTATTTTCTGGACCTGGGGCCAACGTCCTGACTTTC.

This chain uses TRBV27 with TRBJ2-2; 8 nucleotides line up with TRBD1. Germline trimming cut 2 bases from V and 1 base from J; bases unmatched to any gene: 9. Germline V gene data show CDR1 as MNHEY and CDR2 as SMNVEV (reference sequence). The CDR3 has 18 residues. In DNA form, the CDR3 reads TGTGCCAGCAGTTTAGGTGGACAGGGATCTAGGAACACCGGGGAGCTGTTTTTT. It encodes CASSLGGQGSRNTGELFF.

The count of this clone is one. The rearrangement uses TRBV4-3 and TRBJ1-1; 7 bases map to TRBD1. The length of the CDR3 is 19 residues. Germline CDR1 is LGHNA and CDR2 is YSLEER. The V gene end was trimmed by 0 bases and the J gene end by 1 base; junction bases not matched to a gene: 14. Here the CDR3 reads CASSQDLIRGRGTNTEAFF. CDR3 nucleotides: TGCGCCAGCAGCCAAGATTTAATCAGGGGCAGGGGGACGAACACTGAAGCTTTCTTT.

This chain joins TRBV9 and TRBJ1-2; no firm D call. CDR1 is SGDLS and CDR2 is YYNGEE in the germline V gene. This CDR3 has 13 residues. With 4 bases removed from V and 3 bases from J, the gap between germline ends came to 10 bases. This CDR3 reads CASSTREDYGYTF. Here the CDR3 DNA reads TGTGCCAGCAGCACCCGGGAGGACTATGGCTACACCTTC. The variable domain in full, with the rest retrieved from reference TRBV9 and TRBJ1-2, is DSGVTQTPKHLITATGQRVTLRCSPRSGDLSVYWYQQSLDQGLQFLIQYYNGEERAKGNILERFSAQQFPDLHSELNLSSLELGDSALYFCASSTREDYGYTFGSGTRLTVV.

This clone was seen a handful of times. The gene calls are TRBV5-1 and TRBJ1-4; 8 bases agree with TRBD1. Germline V gene lookup returns CDR1 SGHRS and CDR2 YFSETQ. The CDR3 sequence is 13 residues long. The ends lost 1 base at V and 13 bases at J; junction bases unmatched: 6. The CDR3, as DNA: TGCGCCAGCAGCTTGCTCCCGGGACAGGCACTGTTTTTT. Translation: CASSLLPGQALFF.

The gene calls are TRBV7-2 and TRBJ2-5; perhaps TRBD2 as D (7 bases). The V end was cut by 5 bases, the J end by 4 bases, with 14 bases between. The CDR3 totals 14 residues. Looked up from germline, CDR1 is SGHTA and CDR2 is FQGNSA. The CDR3 nucleotides read TGTGCCAGCAGCCCCCTTAGGGGGGGAGAGACCCAGTACTTC. It codes for CASSPLRGGETQYF. The whole variable domain, remainder taken from reference TRBV7-2 and TRBJ2-5, is GAGVSQSPSNKVTEKGKDVELRCDPISGHTALYWYRQSLGQGLEFLIYFQGNSAPDKSGLPSDRFSAERTGGSVSTLTIQRTQQEDSAVYLCASSPLRGGETQYFGPGTRLLVL.

The chain uses TRBV7-9 and TRBJ2-7; 13 bases are shared with TRBD2. Trimming at V came to 5 bases and at J to 3 bases, leaving 4 bases not matched to a gene. Germline values: CDR1 SEHNR, CDR2 FQNEAQ (reference sequence). The CDR3 sequence is 15 residues long. Here the CDR3 DNA reads TGTGCCAGCAGCCCTACTAGCGGGAGGGACTACGAGCAGTACTTC. Translation: CASSPTSGRDYEQYF.

The genes are TRBV25-1 and TRBJ2-1; D might be TRBD1 or TRBD2, each matching 5 bases. This CDR3 has 17 amino acids. Germline-derived CDR1 and CDR2 are MGHDK and SYGVNS. Trimming removed 4 bases at V and 8 bases at J, with 24 bases between. CDR3 coding DNA: TGTGCCAGCAGTGGGTCCCTCCGGGACGGACCAGGAGATGAGCAGTTCTTC. Its translation: CASSGSLRDGPGDEQFF.

The V and J genes are TRBV9 and TRBJ1-1; no clear D. The CDR3 loop spans 14 amino acids. The V end lost 0 bases, the J end lost 1 base, and 7 bases lay between the germline ends. In germline, CDR1 is SGDLS, CDR2 YYNGEE. The CDR3 DNA follows: TGTGCCAGCAGCGTAGCTCCCGCGAACACTGAAGCTTTCTTT. Translated: CASSVAPANTEAFF.

This clone was seen a few times. Here the CDR3 reads CASSSHRGLGNEQFF. The CDR3, as DNA: TGTGCCAGCAGCTCCCACAGGGGGCTTGGAAATGAGCAGTTCTTC. The rearrangement joins TRBV5-8 to TRBJ2-1; 9 nucleotides match TRBD1. Trimming at V came to 3 bases and at J to 7 bases, leaving 8 bases not matched to a gene. Germline V gene data show CDR1 as SGHTS and CDR2 as YDEGEE. The CDR3 has 15 residues. Together with reference TRBV5-8 and TRBJ2-1, the CDR3 gives the full variable domain: EAGVTQSPTHLIKTRGQQATLRCSPISGHTSVYWYQQALGLGLQFLLWYDEGEERNRGNFPPRFSGRQFPNYSSELNVNALELEDSALYLCASSSHRGLGNEQFFGPGTRLTVL.

In this sample, this clone turned up a few times. The V call is TRBV9, the J call TRBJ2-1; D not certain. The germline V and J ends were trimmed by 4 bases and 8 bases, with 7 bases remaining between them. Per germline, CDR1 SGDLS and CDR2 YYNGEE. The CDR3 contains 11 residues. The CDR3 nucleotides read TGTGCCAGCAGCAACGGCTATGAGCAGTTCTTC. This sequence encodes CASSNGYEQFF.

The CDR3 loop reads CASGKTSGSYNEQFF. CDR3 nucleotide sequence: TGTGCCAGCGGCAAGACTAGCGGGAGTTACAATGAGCAGTTCTTC. The rearrangement uses TRBV6-5 and TRBJ2-1; TRBD2 matches at 12 bases. V lost 8 bases and J lost 4; bases outside the gene matches: 6. Germline V gives CDR1 MNHEY, CDR2 SVGAGI. This CDR3 is built from 15 residues.

The chain joins TRBV7-3 to TRBJ2-7, with unresolved D. The germline V and J ends were trimmed by 2 bases and 2 bases, with 10 bases remaining between them. The CDR3 runs 14 residues. Per the germline V gene, CDR1 is SGHTA and CDR2 is FQGTGA. The CDR3 spells CASSLPDRPYEQYF. In nucleotides, the CDR3 is TGTGCCAGCAGCTTACCGGACCGACCCTACGAGCAGTACTTC.

The chain joins TRBV9 to TRBJ2-1; D may be TRBD2 (5 bases). Germline CDR1 SGDLS, CDR2 YYNGEE. The V end was cut by 0 bases, the J end by 2 bases, with 9 bases between. The CDR3 is made up of 15 amino acids. In DNA form, the CDR3 reads TGTGCCAGCAGCGTAGGAGGGTTCCCCTACAATGAGCAGTTCTTC. This gives the protein CASSVGGFPYNEQFF.

Sample share makes this clone medium-sized. The chain has TRBV7-3 and TRBJ2-1; 10 nucleotides match TRBD2. Looked up from germline, CDR1 is SGHTA and CDR2 is FQGTGA. This CDR3 is built from 16 residues. V was pared by 1 base and J by 9 bases, with 9 bases of the junction left unmatched. The CDR3 here is CASSLIAGGPSGEQFF. The CDR3 region has the DNA TGTGCCAGCAGCTTAATAGCGGGAGGTCCGTCTGGTGAGCAGTTCTTC.

This clone has a handful of counts. This chain uses TRBV19 with TRBJ1-1; 7 bases match TRBD1. V shed 3 bases, J shed 8 bases, and the junction held 6 bases outside the gene matches. The CDR3 has 13 residues. Germline V CDR1 and CDR2: LNHDA, SQIVND (reference sequence). The CDR3 bases are TGTGCCAGTAGTATCGGACAGGATTTAGAAGCTTTCTTT. Translated, it gives CASSIGQDLEAFF.

V and J are TRBV20-1 and TRBJ1-2; D might be TRBD1 (5 bases). CDR1 is DFQATT and CDR2 is SNEGSKA in the germline V gene (reference sequence). The ends were cut back, 7 bases at V and 3 bases at J, with 9 bases in the middle. The CDR3 runs 11 residues. CDR3 DNA: TGCAGTGGGACACCCGACTATGGCTACACCTTC. It yields the protein CSGTPDYGYTF.

CDR3 in amino acids: CASGRAGGLNEQFF. CDR3 nucleotides: TGTGCCAGCGGGAGGGCAGGGGGCCTAAATGAGCAGTTCTTC. The J gene is TRBJ2-1, the V gene TRBV6-5; maybe TRBD1 (8 bases). V lost 8 bases to trimming and J lost 7 bases, with 18 bases between them. Germline assignment: CDR1 MNHEY and CDR2 SVGAGI. The CDR3 length is 14 residues.

The chain combines TRBV19 with TRBJ1-4; 8 bases line up with TRBD1. V dropped 6 bases and J dropped 0; count of bases not matched to a gene: 12. Germline V lookup: CDR1 LNHDA, CDR2 SQIVND (reference sequence). The CDR3 is 18 amino acids. The DNA for the CDR3 is TGTGCCAGTAGCCCAGGACAGGGCATCCTTGCAACTAATGAAAAACTGTTTTTT. Amino acids: CASSPGQGILATNEKLFF.

The chain combines TRBV29-1 with TRBJ1-1; TRBD1 matches at 7 bases. This CDR3 is built from 15 residues. Germline CDR1 is SQVTM and CDR2 is ANQGSEA. V dropped 7 bases and J dropped 4; count of bases not matched to a gene: 15. The CDR3 sequence: CSAETTGRVGTEAFF. CDR3 DNA: TGCAGCGCCGAAACGACAGGGCGGGTTGGCACTGAAGCTTTCTTT.

This clone turned up a few times. The chain combines TRBV28 with TRBJ2-3; 7 positions match TRBD1. With V trimmed by 6 bases and J by 4 bases, 4 bases remained unmatched. The V gene's germline CDR1 is MDHEN and CDR2 SYDVKM. The CDR3 runs to 13 residues. The CDR3 loop reads CASSLGQPDTQYF. CDR3 sequence (DNA): TGTGCCAGCAGCCTGGGACAGCCAGATACGCAGTATTTT.

This clone was seen once. The genes are TRBV6-6 and TRBJ1-5; D is possibly TRBD1 (5 bases). V lost 4 bases to trimming and J lost 0 bases, with 7 bases between them. The CDR3 is 14 amino acids. CDR1 and CDR2 (germline): MNHNY, SVGAGI (reference sequence). CDR3 residues: CASSWGGSNQPQHF. The CDR3 coding sequence is TGTGCCAGCAGTTGGGGCGGTAGCAATCAGCCCCAGCATTTT.

The chain employs TRBV10-3 and TRBJ2-5; 8 nucleotides line up with TRBD2. The CDR3 runs to 14 residues. V gave up 3 bases and J gave up 1 base; unmatched junction bases: 1. The germline V gene encodes CDR1 ENHRY and CDR2 SYGVKD. This CDR3 reads CAISDAGGQETQYF. The CDR3 bases are TGTGCCATCAGTGATGCGGGAGGCCAAGAGACCCAGTACTTC.

The genes are TRBV29-1 and TRBJ1-1, with TRBD1 as a possible D gene (5 bases). The CDR3 sequence is 12 residues long. The ends were cut back, 7 bases at V and 2 bases at J, with 11 bases in the middle. Germline V lookup: CDR1 SQVTM, CDR2 ANQGSEA. CDR3 loop: CSGTGANTEAFF. CDR3 DNA sequence: TGCAGCGGAACAGGCGCTAACACTGAAGCTTTCTTT.

This clone turned up a few times. This CDR3 reads CATTDRNTRLKFF. The CDR3 nucleotides read TGTGCCACCACGGACAGGAATACTAGGTTGAAGTTCTTC. The V and J genes are TRBV25-1 and TRBJ2-1, with 7 bases fitting TRBD1. CDR1 MGHDK and CDR2 SYGVNS come from the germline V gene. This CDR3 is 13 amino acids long. V lost 10 bases to trimming and J lost 14 bases; unmatched junction nucleotides: 17.

The chain is built from TRBV6-7 and TRBJ1-1; no clear D gene. TRBV6-7 is filed as an ORF, its function uncertain. The CDR3 spans 10 residues. Trimming stripped 9 bases from V and 7 bases from J, with 9 bases between. The CDR3 here is CASRLREAFF. The CDR3 nucleotides are TGTGCCAGTCGCCTGCGTGAAGCTTTCTTT.

V gene TRBV11-1 combines with J gene TRBJ2-7; 7 nucleotides align to TRBD2. CDR1 and CDR2 from the germline V gene are SGHAT and FQDESV (reference sequence). Trimming cost V 2 bases and J 4 bases; bases outside gene matches: 2. The CDR3 runs to 13 residues. In nucleotides, the CDR3 is TGTGCCAGCAGCTTAAGGCGGGGGTACGAGCAGTACTTC. Its protein is CASSLRRGYEQYF.